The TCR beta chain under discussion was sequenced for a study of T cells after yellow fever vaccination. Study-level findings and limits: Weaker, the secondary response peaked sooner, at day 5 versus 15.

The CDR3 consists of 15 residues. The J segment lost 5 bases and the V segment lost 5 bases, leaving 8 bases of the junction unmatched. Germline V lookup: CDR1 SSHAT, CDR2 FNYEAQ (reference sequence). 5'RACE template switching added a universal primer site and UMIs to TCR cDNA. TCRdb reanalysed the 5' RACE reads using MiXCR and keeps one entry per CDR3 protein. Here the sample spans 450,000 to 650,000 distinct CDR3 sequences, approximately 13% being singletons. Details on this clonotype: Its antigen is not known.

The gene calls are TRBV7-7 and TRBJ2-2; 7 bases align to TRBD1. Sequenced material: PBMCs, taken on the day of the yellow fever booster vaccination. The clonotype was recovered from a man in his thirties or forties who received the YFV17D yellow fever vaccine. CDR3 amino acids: CASSPGGQLTGELFF. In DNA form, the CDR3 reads TGTGCCAGCAGCCCAGGGGGACAGTTGACCGGGGAGCTGTTTTTT.